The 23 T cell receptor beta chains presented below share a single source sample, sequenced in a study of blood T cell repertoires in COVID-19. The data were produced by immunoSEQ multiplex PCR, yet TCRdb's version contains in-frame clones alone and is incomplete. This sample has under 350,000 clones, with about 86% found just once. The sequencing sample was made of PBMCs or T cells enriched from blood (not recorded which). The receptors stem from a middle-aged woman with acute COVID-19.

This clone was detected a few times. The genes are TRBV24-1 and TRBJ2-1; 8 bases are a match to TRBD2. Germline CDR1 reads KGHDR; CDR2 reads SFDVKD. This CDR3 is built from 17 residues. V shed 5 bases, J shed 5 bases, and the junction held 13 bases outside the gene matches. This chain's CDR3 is CATSVPPGLGGDNEQFF. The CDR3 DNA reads TGTGCCACCAGTGTCCCTCCGGGACTAGGAGGAGACAATGAGCAGTTCTTC.

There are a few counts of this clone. The CDR3 spells CASSFRQPSYNEQFF. The DNA for the CDR3 is TGTGCCAGCAGCTTTCGACAGCCATCCTACAATGAGCAGTTCTTC. V and J are TRBV7-2 and TRBJ2-1; D may be TRBD1 (5 bases). V was trimmed by 3 bases and J by 1 base, leaving 10 bases between them. This CDR3 has 15 amino acids. CDR1 and CDR2 (germline): SGHTA, FQGNSA.

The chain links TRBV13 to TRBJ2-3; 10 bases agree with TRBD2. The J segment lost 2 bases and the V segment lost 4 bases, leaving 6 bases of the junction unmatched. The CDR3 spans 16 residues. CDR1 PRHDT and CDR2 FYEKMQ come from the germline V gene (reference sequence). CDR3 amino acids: CASSSRTSGYTDTQYF. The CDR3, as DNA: TGTGCCAGCAGCTCCAGGACTAGCGGTTACACAGATACGCAGTATTTT.

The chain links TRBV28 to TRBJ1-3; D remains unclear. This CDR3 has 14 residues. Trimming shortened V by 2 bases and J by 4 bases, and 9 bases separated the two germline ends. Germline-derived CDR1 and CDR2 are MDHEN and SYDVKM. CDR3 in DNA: TGTGCCAGCAGTTTACGCCGGGAGGGAAACACCATATATTTT. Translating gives CASSLRREGNTIYF. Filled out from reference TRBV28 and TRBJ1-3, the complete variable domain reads DVKVTQSSRYLVKRTGEKVFLECVQDMDHENMFWYRQDPGLGLRLIYFSYDVKMKEKGDIPEGYSVSREKKERFSLILESASTNQTSMYLCASSLRREGNTIYFGEGSWLTVV.

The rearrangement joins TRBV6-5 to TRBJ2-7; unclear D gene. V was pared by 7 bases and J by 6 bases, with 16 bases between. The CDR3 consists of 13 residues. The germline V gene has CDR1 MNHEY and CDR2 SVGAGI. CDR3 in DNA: TGTGCCAGCACCTCGGGTCCCCCGGCCGAGCAGTACTTC. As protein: CASTSGPPAEQYF.

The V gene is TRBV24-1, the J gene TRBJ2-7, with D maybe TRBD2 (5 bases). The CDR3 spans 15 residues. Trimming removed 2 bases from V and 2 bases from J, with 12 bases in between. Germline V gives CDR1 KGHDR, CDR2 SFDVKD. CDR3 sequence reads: CATSDSMDGAYEQYF. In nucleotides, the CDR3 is TGTGCCACCAGTGATTCCATGGACGGGGCCTACGAGCAGTACTTC.

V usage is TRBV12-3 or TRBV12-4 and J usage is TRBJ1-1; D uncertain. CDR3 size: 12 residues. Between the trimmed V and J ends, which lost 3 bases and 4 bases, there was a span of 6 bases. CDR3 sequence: CASSFPFTEAFF. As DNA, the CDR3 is TGTGCCAGCAGTTTCCCATTCACTGAAGCTTTCTTT.

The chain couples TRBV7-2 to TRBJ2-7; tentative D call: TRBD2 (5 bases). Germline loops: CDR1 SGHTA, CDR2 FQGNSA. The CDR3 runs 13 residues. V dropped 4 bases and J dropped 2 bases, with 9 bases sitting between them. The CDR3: CASSSSGAYEQYF. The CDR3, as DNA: TGTGCCAGCAGCTCAAGCGGAGCCTACGAGCAGTACTTC.

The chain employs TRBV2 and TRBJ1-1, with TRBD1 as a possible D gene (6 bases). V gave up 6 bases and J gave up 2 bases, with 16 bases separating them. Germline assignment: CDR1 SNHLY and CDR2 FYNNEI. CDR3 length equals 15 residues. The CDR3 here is CASRVSGGPNTEAFF. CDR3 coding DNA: TGTGCCAGCAGGGTTAGTGGGGGCCCAAACACTGAAGCTTTCTTT.

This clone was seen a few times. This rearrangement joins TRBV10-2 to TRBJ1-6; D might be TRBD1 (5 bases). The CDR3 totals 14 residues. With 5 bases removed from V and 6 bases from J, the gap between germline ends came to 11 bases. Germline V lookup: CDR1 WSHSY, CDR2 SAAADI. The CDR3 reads CASSLPRANSPLHF. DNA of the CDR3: TGCGCCAGCAGTCTCCCCAGGGCTAATTCACCCCTCCACTTT.

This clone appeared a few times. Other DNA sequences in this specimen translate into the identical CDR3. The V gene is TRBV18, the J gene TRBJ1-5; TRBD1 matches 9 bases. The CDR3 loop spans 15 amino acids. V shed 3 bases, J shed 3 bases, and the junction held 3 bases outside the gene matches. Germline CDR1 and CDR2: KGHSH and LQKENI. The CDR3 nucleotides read TGTGCCAGCTCACCGGGACAGGGACTCAATCAGCCCCAGCATTTT. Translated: CASSPGQGLNQPQHF.

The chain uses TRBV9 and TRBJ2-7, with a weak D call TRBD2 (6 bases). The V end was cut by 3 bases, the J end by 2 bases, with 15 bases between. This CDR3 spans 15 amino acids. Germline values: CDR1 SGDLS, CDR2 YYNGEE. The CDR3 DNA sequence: TGTGCCAGCAGCGCGGAGGGACCCATAGCCTACGAGCAGTACTTC. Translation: CASSAEGPIAYEQYF.

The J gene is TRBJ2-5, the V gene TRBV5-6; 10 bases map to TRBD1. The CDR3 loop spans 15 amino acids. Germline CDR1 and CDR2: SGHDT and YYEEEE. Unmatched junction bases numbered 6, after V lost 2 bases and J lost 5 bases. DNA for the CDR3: TGTGCCAGCAGCTTTACGACAGGGGGCTGGGAGACCCAGTACTTC. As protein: CASSFTTGGWETQYF.

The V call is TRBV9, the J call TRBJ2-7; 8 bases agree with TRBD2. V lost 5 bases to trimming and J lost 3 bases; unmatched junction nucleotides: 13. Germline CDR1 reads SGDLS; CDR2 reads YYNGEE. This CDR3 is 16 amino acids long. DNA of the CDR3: TGTGCCAGCAGTGCTCATGATATCCGGGAGGGCTACGAGCAGTACTTC. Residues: CASSAHDIREGYEQYF.

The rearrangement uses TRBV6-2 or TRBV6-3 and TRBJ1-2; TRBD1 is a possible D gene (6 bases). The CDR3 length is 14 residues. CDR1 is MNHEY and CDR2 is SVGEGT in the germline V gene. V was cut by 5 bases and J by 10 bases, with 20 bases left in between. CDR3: CASSPDWTEPIYTF. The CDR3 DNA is TGTGCCAGCAGTCCCGACTGGACAGAGCCTATCTACACCTTC.

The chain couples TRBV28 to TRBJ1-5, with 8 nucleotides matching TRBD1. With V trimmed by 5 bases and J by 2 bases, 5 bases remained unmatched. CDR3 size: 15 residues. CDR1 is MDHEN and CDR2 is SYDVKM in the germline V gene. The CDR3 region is CASSPGGEGNQPQHF. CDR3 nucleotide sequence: TGTGCCAGCAGTCCAGGGGGCGAAGGCAATCAGCCCCAGCATTTT.

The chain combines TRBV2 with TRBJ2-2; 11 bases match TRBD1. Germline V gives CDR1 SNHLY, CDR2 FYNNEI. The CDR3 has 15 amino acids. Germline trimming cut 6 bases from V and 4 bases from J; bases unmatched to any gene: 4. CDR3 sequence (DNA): TGTGCCAGCAGGAAAGGGACAGGGGGCACCGGGGAGCTGTTTTTT. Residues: CASRKGTGGTGELFF. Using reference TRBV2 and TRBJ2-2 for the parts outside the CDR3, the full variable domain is EPEVTQTPSHQVTQMGQEVILRCVPISNHLYFYWYRQILGQKVEFLVSFYNNEISEKSEIFDDQFSVERPDGSNFTLKIRSTKLEDSAMYFCASRKGTGGTGELFFGEGSRLTVL.

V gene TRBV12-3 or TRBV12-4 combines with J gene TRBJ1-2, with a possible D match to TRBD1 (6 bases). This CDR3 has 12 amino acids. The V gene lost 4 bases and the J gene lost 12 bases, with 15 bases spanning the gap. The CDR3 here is CASSWMGAGNTF. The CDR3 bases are TGTGCCAGCAGTTGGATGGGGGCAGGGAACACCTTC.

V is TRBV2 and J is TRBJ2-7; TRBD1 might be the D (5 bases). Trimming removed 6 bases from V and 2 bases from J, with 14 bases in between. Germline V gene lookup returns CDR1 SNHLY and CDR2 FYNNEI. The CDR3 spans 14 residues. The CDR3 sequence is CASSGQGPTYEQYF. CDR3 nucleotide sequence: TGTGCCAGCAGCGGGCAGGGCCCCACCTACGAGCAGTACTTC.

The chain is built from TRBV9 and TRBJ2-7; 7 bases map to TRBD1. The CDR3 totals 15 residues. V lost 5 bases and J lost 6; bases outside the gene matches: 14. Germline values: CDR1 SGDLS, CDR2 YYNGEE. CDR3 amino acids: CASSPTIQTGTEQYF. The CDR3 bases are TGTGCCAGCAGTCCTACGATTCAGACAGGGACCGAGCAGTACTTC.

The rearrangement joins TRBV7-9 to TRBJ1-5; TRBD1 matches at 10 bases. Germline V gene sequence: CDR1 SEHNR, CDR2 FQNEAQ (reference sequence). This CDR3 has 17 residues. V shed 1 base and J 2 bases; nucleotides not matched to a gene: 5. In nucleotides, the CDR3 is TGTGCCAGCAGCTTAGTGTTGACAGGGGGCCGCAATCAGCCCCAGCATTTT. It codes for CASSLVLTGGRNQPQHF.

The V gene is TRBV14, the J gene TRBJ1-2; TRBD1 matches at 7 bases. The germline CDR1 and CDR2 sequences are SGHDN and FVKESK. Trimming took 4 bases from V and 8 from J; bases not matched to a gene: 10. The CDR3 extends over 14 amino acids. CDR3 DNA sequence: TGTGCCAGCAGCCTCGCAGGGGGATCCAAAGGCTACACCTTC. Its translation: CASSLAGGSKGYTF.

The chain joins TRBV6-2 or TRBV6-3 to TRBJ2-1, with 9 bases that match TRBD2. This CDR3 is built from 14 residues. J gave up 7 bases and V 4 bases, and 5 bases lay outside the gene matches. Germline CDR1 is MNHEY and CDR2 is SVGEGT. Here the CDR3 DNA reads TGTGCCAGCAGTTGGGCTAGCGGGAATAATGAGCAGTTCTTC. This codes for CASSWASGNNEQFF.